A selection of T cell receptor beta chains follows, all from one sample in a study of human T cells and chemical hapten exposure. TCRdb re-called the RACE reads with MiXCR, one entry per CDR3 protein. Counted here are roughly 380,000 distinct CDR3 sequences, around 4.8% occurring once; the ten biggest clones make up about 2.1%. The specimen comprised whole blood, sampled in connection with sensitization to the hapten diphenylcyclopropenone (DPC). The source of these receptors is a woman between 45 and 65 years old with alopecia areata. Some clones in this sample may be carry-over from other donors' samples. Both conserved end residues are part of each CDR3. The D gene is left open where the match is weak. The size field is filled for only some rows; it gives once, few, many or a size class.

d_call: -
v_call: TRBV13
j_call: TRBJ2-2
cdr3_length: 16
clone_size: -
cdr3_nt: TGTGCCAGCAGCTTAGCAACAGCTTGGAACACCGGGGAGCTGTTTTTT
cdr3_aa: CASSLATAWNTGELFF

d_call: -
v_call: TRBV7-2
j_call: TRBJ2-3
cdr3_length: 14
clone_size: -
cdr3_nt: TGTGCCAGCGCTAGGGGCGGGAACACAGATACGCAGTATTTT
cdr3_aa: CASARGGNTDTQYF

d_call: -
v_call: TRBV7-8
j_call: TRBJ2-3
cdr3_length: 12
clone_size: -
cdr3_nt: TGTGCCGGAACAGCACCTGGAGATACGCAGTATTTT
cdr3_aa: CAGTAPGDTQYF

d_call: -
v_call: TRBV12-3/TRBV12-4
j_call: TRBJ2-3
cdr3_length: 13
clone_size: few
cdr3_nt: TGTGCCAGCACCATGGCAGGGACAGATACGCAGTATTTT
cdr3_aa: CASTMAGTDTQYF

d_call: TRBD1
v_call: TRBV24-1
j_call: TRBJ2-1
cdr3_length: 16
clone_size: few
cdr3_nt: TGTGCCACCAGTGATTTGGAGACGACAGGGGACAATGAGCAGTTCTTC
cdr3_aa: CATSDLETTGDNEQFF

d_call: TRBD1
v_call: TRBV9
j_call: TRBJ1-5
cdr3_length: 16
clone_size: -
cdr3_nt: TGTGCCAGCAGCGCCGGGACAGGGTACGGCAATCAGCCCCAGCATTTT
cdr3_aa: CASSAGTGYGNQPQHF

d_call: -
v_call: TRBV30
j_call: TRBJ1-5
cdr3_length: 13
clone_size: few
cdr3_nt: TGTGCCTGGGGGAGTCAAGACAATCAGCCCCAGCATTTT
cdr3_aa: CAWGSQDNQPQHF

d_call: -
v_call: TRBV7-6
j_call: TRBJ2-6
cdr3_length: 16
clone_size: many
cdr3_nt: TGTGCCAGCAGCTTAGTTGGGTTCTCTGGGGCCAACGTCCTGACTTTC
cdr3_aa: CASSLVGFSGANVLTF

d_call: -
v_call: TRBV1
j_call: TRBJ2-5
cdr3_length: 17
clone_size: few
cdr3_nt: TGCACCAGCAGCCAAGGTGGTGGACTAGTCCTACGTAAGGCCCAGTACTTC
cdr3_aa: CTSSQGGGLVLRKAQYF

d_call: TRBD1
v_call: TRBV4-2
j_call: TRBJ1-5
cdr3_length: 15
clone_size: many
cdr3_nt: TGTGCCAGCAGCACGGACAGGGAGCGGGCTCAGCCCCAGCATTTT
cdr3_aa: CASSTDRERAQPQHF

d_call: -
v_call: TRBV18
j_call: TRBJ1-1
cdr3_length: 14
clone_size: many
cdr3_nt: TGTGCCAGCTCACGCGAGACAGGGAACACTGAAGCTTTCTTT
cdr3_aa: CASSRETGNTEAFF

d_call: -
v_call: TRBV5-6
j_call: TRBJ1-1
cdr3_length: 13
clone_size: few
cdr3_nt: TGTGCCAGCAGCTTGGGAACAGGACCCAAAGCTTTCTTT
cdr3_aa: CASSLGTGPKAFF

d_call: -
v_call: TRBV28
j_call: TRBJ2-3
cdr3_length: 14
clone_size: few
cdr3_nt: TGTGCCAGCACCGCCCCTGTGATTACAGATACGCAGTATTTT
cdr3_aa: CASTAPVITDTQYF

d_call: TRBD1
v_call: TRBV5-1
j_call: TRBJ1-1
cdr3_length: 15
clone_size: many
cdr3_nt: TGCGCCAGCAGCCCGGGGACAGACCCTTGGGCTGAAGCTTTCTTT
cdr3_aa: CASSPGTDPWAEAFF

d_call: -
v_call: TRBV6-1
j_call: TRBJ1-6
cdr3_length: 18
clone_size: many
cdr3_nt: TGTGCCAGCAGCACCCGAGTAGGAGCACTCTCCTATAATTCACCCCTCCACTTT
cdr3_aa: CASSTRVGALSYNSPLHF

d_call: TRBD1
v_call: TRBV12-5
j_call: TRBJ2-1
cdr3_length: 15
clone_size: few
cdr3_nt: TGTGCTAGTGCACCCGGGACAGGTATTTACAATGAGCAGTTCTTC
cdr3_aa: CASAPGTGIYNEQFF

d_call: -
v_call: TRBV2
j_call: TRBJ2-3
cdr3_length: 13
clone_size: many
cdr3_nt: TGTGCCAGCTTCGGTGGTTTCCCCGATACGCAGTATTTT
cdr3_aa: CASFGGFPDTQYF

d_call: -
v_call: TRBV29-1
j_call: TRBJ1-1
cdr3_length: 13
clone_size: many
cdr3_nt: TGCAGCGTTACTCAGACGTCAAACACTGAAGCTTTCTTT
cdr3_aa: CSVTQTSNTEAFF

d_call: -
v_call: TRBV15
j_call: TRBJ2-5
cdr3_length: 11
clone_size: few
cdr3_nt: TGTGCCACTGGGGCGGAGGAGACCCAGTACTTC
cdr3_aa: CATGAEETQYF

d_call: TRBD2
v_call: TRBV7-8
j_call: TRBJ2-3
cdr3_length: 19
clone_size: many
cdr3_nt: TGTGCCAGCAGCTTACCCCAGACTAGCGGGGGCGTAAGCACAGATACGCAGTATTTT
cdr3_aa: CASSLPQTSGGVSTDTQYF

d_call: TRBD2
v_call: TRBV5-1
j_call: TRBJ2-1
cdr3_length: 15
clone_size: many
cdr3_nt: TGCGCCAGCAGCCGGGGGGGACAAGCCTACAATGAGCAGTTCTTC
cdr3_aa: CASSRGGQAYNEQFF

d_call: TRBD1
v_call: TRBV6-5
j_call: TRBJ2-7
cdr3_length: 14
clone_size: many
cdr3_nt: TGTGCCAGCAGTTACTCGGGGACAGTGTACGAGCAGTACTTC
cdr3_aa: CASSYSGTVYEQYF

d_call: TRBD2
v_call: TRBV20-1
j_call: TRBJ2-7
cdr3_length: 15
clone_size: -
cdr3_nt: TGCAGTGCTAGCCCGACTAGCGGGAGCTTTTACGAGCAGTACTTC
cdr3_aa: CSASPTSGSFYEQYF

d_call: TRBD1
v_call: TRBV27
j_call: TRBJ2-1
cdr3_length: 15
clone_size: few
cdr3_nt: TGTGCCAGCAGTTCCCAGGGGGTAAGCTACAATGAGCAGTTCTTC
cdr3_aa: CASSSQGVSYNEQFF

d_call: -
v_call: TRBV12-3/TRBV12-4
j_call: TRBJ1-1
cdr3_length: 15
clone_size: -
cdr3_nt: TGTGCCAGCATTTTAAGGATGAGGGGGAACACTGAAGCTTTCTTT
cdr3_aa: CASILRMRGNTEAFF

d_call: TRBD2
v_call: TRBV7-7
j_call: TRBJ2-5
cdr3_length: 16
clone_size: -
cdr3_nt: TGTGCCAGCAGCTTAGGACTAGCGAGGGAAGGAGAGACCCAGTACTTC
cdr3_aa: CASSLGLAREGETQYF

d_call: -
v_call: TRBV27
j_call: TRBJ2-7
cdr3_length: 13
clone_size: few
cdr3_nt: TGTGCCAGCAGTTCCCGCAGTACCTACGAGCAGTACTTC
cdr3_aa: CASSSRSTYEQYF

d_call: TRBD1
v_call: TRBV5-4
j_call: TRBJ2-7
cdr3_length: 15
clone_size: -
cdr3_nt: TGTGCCAGCAGCACTAGACAGGGGGCTATCCACGAGCAGTACTTC
cdr3_aa: CASSTRQGAIHEQYF

d_call: TRBD2
v_call: TRBV3-1
j_call: TRBJ2-7
cdr3_length: 16
clone_size: -
cdr3_nt: TGTGCCAGCAGCCAAGATCCGGGGGGGGCGTCCTACGAGCAGTACTTC
cdr3_aa: CASSQDPGGASYEQYF

d_call: -
v_call: TRBV2
j_call: TRBJ2-1
cdr3_length: 13
clone_size: few
cdr3_nt: TGTGCCAGCAGTCCCGATCAGTACAATGAGCAGTTCTTC
cdr3_aa: CASSPDQYNEQFF

d_call: -
v_call: TRBV7-2
j_call: TRBJ2-3
cdr3_length: 15
clone_size: few
cdr3_nt: TGTGCCAGCAGCCCTGGCGCAGGGATGACAGATACGCAGTATTTT
cdr3_aa: CASSPGAGMTDTQYF

d_call: TRBD1
v_call: TRBV5-6
j_call: TRBJ2-5
cdr3_length: 15
clone_size: -
cdr3_nt: TGTGCCAGCAGCGTAGGGACAGGGAATCAAGAGACCCAGTACTTC
cdr3_aa: CASSVGTGNQETQYF

d_call: -
v_call: TRBV29-1
j_call: TRBJ1-1
cdr3_length: 13
clone_size: -
cdr3_nt: TGCAGCGTTGTCCGCCCGGTCAACACTGAAGCTTTCTTT
cdr3_aa: CSVVRPVNTEAFF

d_call: -
v_call: TRBV5-1
j_call: TRBJ2-7
cdr3_length: 14
clone_size: -
cdr3_nt: TGCGCCAGCAGCCGGGACCGACCACCATACGAGCAGTACTTC
cdr3_aa: CASSRDRPPYEQYF

d_call: TRBD1
v_call: TRBV12-5
j_call: TRBJ1-6
cdr3_length: 15
clone_size: many
cdr3_nt: TGTGCTAGTGGTACGCCCGGGACAGGGAGTTCACCCCTCCACTTT
cdr3_aa: CASGTPGTGSSPLHF

d_call: TRBD1
v_call: TRBV6-1
j_call: TRBJ2-3
cdr3_length: 15
clone_size: -
cdr3_nt: TGTGCCAGCAGTAGTGACAGGGTTTTCACAGATACGCAGTATTTT
cdr3_aa: CASSSDRVFTDTQYF

d_call: -
v_call: TRBV20-1
j_call: TRBJ1-3
cdr3_length: 13
clone_size: many
cdr3_nt: TGCAGTGCTAGGGCTTCGCATGGAAACACCATATATTTT
cdr3_aa: CSARASHGNTIYF

d_call: TRBD1
v_call: TRBV5-1
j_call: TRBJ2-3
cdr3_length: 14
clone_size: -
cdr3_nt: TGCGCCAGCAGTATCGACAGGGACACAGATACGCAGTATTTT
cdr3_aa: CASSIDRDTDTQYF

d_call: -
v_call: TRBV7-9
j_call: TRBJ2-5
cdr3_length: 14
clone_size: -
cdr3_nt: TGTGCCAGCAGCTTCGGCGGCAACCAAGAGACCCAGTACTTC
cdr3_aa: CASSFGGNQETQYF

d_call: -
v_call: TRBV28
j_call: TRBJ1-1
cdr3_length: 13
clone_size: few
cdr3_nt: TGTGCCAGCAGTGGGCCCGCTAGGGCTGAAGCTTTCTTT
cdr3_aa: CASSGPARAEAFF